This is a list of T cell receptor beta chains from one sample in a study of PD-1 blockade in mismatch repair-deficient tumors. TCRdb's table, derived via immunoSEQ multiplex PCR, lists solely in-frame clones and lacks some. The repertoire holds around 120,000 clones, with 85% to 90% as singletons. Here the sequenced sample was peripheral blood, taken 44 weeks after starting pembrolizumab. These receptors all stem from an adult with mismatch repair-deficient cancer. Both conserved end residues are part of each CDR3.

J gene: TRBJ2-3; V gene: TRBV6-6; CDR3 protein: CASSYHREGTDTQYF
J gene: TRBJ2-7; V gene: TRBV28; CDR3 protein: CASSSYGPLVGEQYF
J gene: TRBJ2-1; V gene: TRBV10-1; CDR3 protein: CASSVGQGPSRVGNEQFF
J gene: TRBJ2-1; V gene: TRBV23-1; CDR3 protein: CASRNRVSSYNEQFF
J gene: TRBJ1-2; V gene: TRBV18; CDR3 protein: CASSTNAGTYGYTF
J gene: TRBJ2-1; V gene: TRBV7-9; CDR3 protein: CASTYSGSSYNEQFF
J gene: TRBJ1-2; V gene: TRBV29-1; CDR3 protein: CSVGRGDNFYGYTF
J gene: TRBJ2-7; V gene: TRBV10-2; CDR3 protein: CASSEETSASYEQYF
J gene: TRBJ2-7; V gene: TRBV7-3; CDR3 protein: CASSSYSDRVGYF
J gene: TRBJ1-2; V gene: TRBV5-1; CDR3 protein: CASLLVGTLYGYTF
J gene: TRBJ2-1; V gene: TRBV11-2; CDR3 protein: CASSLNGAGTSRYEQFF
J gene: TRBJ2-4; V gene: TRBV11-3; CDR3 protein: CASSLEQGAPYIQYF
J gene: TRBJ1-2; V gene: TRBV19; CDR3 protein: CASSKGQGLGYGYTF
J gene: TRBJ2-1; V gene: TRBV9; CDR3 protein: CASSVGGSGTYNEQFF
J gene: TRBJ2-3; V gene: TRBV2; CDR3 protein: CASRPTGLLAADTQYF
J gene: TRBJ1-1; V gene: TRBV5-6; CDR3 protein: CASRMETEAFF
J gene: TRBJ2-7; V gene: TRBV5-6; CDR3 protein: CASSPRGLGEQYF
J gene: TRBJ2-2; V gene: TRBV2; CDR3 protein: CASSGTSGTTGELFF
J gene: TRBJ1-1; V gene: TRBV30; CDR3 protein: CAWSARDRVGNTEAFF
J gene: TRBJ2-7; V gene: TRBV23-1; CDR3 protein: CASSQKYLRRLFSSYEQYF
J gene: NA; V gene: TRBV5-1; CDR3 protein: CASSLGNEQYF
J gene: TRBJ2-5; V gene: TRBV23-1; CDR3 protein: CASSVQGGTQYF
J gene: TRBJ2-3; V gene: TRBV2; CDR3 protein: CASSVGSSGRADTQYF
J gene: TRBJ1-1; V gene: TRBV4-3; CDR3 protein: CASSQDLKQTVRAEAFF
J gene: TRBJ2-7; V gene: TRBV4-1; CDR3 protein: CASSQSGTGGYEQYF